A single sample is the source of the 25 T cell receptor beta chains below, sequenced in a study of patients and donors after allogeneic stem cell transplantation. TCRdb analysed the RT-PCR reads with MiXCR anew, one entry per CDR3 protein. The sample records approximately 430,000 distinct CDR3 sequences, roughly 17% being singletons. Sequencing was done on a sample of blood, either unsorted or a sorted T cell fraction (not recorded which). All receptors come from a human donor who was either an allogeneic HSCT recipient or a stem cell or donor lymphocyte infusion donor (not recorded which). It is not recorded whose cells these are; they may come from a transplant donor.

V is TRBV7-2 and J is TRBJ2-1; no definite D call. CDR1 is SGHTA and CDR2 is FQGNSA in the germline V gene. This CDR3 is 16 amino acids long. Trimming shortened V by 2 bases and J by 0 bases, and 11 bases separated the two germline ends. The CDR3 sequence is CASSLFGGSSYNEQFF. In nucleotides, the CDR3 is TGTGCCAGCAGCTTATTTGGCGGAAGCTCCTACAATGAGCAGTTCTTC.

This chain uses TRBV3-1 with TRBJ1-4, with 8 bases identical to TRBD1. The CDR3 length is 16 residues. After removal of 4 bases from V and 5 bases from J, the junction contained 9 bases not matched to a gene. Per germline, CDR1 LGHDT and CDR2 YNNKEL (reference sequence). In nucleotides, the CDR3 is TGTGCCAGCAGCCGGACAGGGCGGAGGCCCAATGAAAAACTGTTTTTT. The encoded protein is CASSRTGRRPNEKLFF. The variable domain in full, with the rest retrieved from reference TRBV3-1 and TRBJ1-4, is DTAVSQTPKYLVTQMGNDKSIKCEQNLGHDTMYWYKQDSKKFLKIMFSYNNKELIINETVPNRFSPKSPDKAHLNLHINSLELGDSAVYFCASSRTGRRPNEKLFFGSGTQLSVL.

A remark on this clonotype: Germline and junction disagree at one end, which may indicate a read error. DNA of the CDR3: TGTGGCAGCAGTACCCTAGCGGGAGCCAACACCGGGGAGCTGTTTTTT. Its translation is CGSSTLAGANTGELFF. The chain has TRBV28 and TRBJ2-2, with 10 positions matching TRBD2. This CDR3 spans 16 amino acids. Germline loops: CDR1 MDHEN, CDR2 SYDVKM.

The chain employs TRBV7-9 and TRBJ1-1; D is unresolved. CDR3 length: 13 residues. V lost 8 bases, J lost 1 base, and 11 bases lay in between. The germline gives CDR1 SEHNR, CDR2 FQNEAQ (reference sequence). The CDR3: CASARQTNTEAFF. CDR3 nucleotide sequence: TGTGCCAGCGCTCGACAAACGAACACTGAAGCTTTCTTT.

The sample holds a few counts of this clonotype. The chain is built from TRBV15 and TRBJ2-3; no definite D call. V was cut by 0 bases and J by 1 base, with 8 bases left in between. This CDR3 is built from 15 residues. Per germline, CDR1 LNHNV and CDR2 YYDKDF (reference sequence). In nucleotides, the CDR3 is TGTGCCACCAGCAGAGATAGTGCGGGCACAGATACGCAGTATTTT. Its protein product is CATSRDSAGTDTQYF.

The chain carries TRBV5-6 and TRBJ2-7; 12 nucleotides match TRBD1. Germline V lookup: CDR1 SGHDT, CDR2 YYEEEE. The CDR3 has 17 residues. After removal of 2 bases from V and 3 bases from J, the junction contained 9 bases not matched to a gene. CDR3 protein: CASSLGTGGLGGYEQYF. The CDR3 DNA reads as TGTGCCAGCAGCTTAGGGACAGGGGGCTTAGGGGGCTACGAGCAGTACTTC.

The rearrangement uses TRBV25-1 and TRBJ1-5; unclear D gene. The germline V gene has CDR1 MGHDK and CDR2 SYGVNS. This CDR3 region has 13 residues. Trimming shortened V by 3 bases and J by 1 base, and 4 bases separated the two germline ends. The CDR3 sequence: CASSERSNQPQHF. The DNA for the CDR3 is TGTGCCAGCAGTGAGAGGAGCAATCAGCCCCAGCATTTT.

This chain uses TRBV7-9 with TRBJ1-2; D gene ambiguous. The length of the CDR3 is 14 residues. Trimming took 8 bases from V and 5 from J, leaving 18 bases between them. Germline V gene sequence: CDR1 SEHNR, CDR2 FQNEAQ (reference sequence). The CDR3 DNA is TGTGCCAGCTTCTTAGCGCGATGGGGTTATGGCTACACCTTC. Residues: CASFLARWGYGYTF.

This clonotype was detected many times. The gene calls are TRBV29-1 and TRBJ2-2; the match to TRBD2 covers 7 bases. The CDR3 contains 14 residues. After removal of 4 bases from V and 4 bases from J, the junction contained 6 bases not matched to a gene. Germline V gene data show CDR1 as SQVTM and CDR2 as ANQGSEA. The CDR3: CSVGAGVSTGELFF. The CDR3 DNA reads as TGCAGCGTTGGGGCGGGGGTTTCCACCGGGGAGCTGTTTTTT.

The CDR3 loop reads CASSLPGLAGYEQYF. In DNA form, the CDR3 reads TGTGCCAGCAGCCTCCCGGGACTAGCCGGCTACGAGCAGTACTTC. V gene TRBV11-1 combines with J gene TRBJ2-7; 9 bases are a match to TRBD2. CDR3 size: 15 residues. V lost 5 bases, J lost 3 bases, and 8 bases stayed unmatched. CDR1 and CDR2 from the germline V gene are SGHAT and FQDESV (reference sequence).

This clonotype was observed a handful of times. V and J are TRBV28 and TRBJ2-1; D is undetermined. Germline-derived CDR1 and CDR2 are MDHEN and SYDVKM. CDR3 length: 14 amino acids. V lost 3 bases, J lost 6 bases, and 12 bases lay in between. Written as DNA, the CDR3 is TGTGCCAGCAGTTTTGAGTCCCGGCTCAATGAGCAGTTCTTC. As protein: CASSFESRLNEQFF.

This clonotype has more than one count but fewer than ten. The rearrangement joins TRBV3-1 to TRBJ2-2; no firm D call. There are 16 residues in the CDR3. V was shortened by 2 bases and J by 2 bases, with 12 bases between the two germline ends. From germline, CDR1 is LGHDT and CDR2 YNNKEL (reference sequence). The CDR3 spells CASSQFISSNTGELFF. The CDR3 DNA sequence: TGTGCCAGCAGCCAATTCATTTCTTCCAACACCGGGGAGCTGTTTTTT. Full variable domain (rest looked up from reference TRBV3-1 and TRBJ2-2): DTAVSQTPKYLVTQMGNDKSIKCEQNLGHDTMYWYKQDSKKFLKIMFSYNNKELIINETVPNRFSPKSPDKAHLNLHINSLELGDSAVYFCASSQFISSNTGELFFGEGSRLTVL.

The CDR3 nucleotides read TGTGCCAGCTCTACCAACACTGAAGCTTTCTTT. It is translated as CASSTNTEAFF. This sequence joins TRBV18 and TRBJ1-1; D is unclear. V lost 6 bases and J 2 bases, leaving 4 bases between the germline ends. The CDR3 runs to 11 residues. Germline V CDR1 and CDR2: KGHSH, LQKENI.

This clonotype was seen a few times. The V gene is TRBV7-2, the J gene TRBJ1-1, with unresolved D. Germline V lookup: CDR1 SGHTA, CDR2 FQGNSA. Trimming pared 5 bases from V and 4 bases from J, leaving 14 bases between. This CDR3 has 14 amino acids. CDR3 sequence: CASSPRQKGTEAFF. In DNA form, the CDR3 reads TGTGCCAGCAGCCCCCGTCAGAAAGGCACTGAAGCTTTCTTT.

For the CDR3, the DNA is TGCAGTGCTAGTATGAGTTTGCGAGGGGACTATGGCTACACCTTC. It yields the protein CSASMSLRGDYGYTF. This rearrangement joins TRBV20-1 to TRBJ1-2; D is possibly TRBD1 (5 bases). The CDR3 is 15 residues long. Trimming took 3 bases from V and 3 from J, leaving 17 bases between them. Germline loops: CDR1 DFQATT, CDR2 SNEGSKA (reference sequence).

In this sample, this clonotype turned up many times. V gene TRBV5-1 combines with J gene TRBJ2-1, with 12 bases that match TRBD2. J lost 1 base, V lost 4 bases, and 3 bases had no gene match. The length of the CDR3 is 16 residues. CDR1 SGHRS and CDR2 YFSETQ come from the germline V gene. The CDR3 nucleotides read TGCGCCAGCAGCCCGGGGACTAGCGGGTCCTACAATGAGCAGTTCTTC. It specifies CASSPGTSGSYNEQFF. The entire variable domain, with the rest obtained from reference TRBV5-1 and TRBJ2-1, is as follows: KAGVTQTPRYLIKTRGQQVTLSCSPISGHRSVSWYQQTPGQGLQFLFEYFSETQRNKGNFPGRFSGRQFSNSRSEMNVSTLELGDSALYLCASSPGTSGSYNEQFFGPGTRLTVL.

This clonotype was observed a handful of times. CDR3 sequence (DNA): TGCGCCAGCGCTACCCAGATCCGTAATATGAACACTGAAGCTTTCTTT. Protein: CASATQIRNMNTEAFF. V usage is TRBV5-1 and J usage is TRBJ1-1; D is unclear. Germline CDR1 is SGHRS and CDR2 is YFSETQ. V was trimmed by 7 bases and J by 0 bases, leaving 19 bases between them. The CDR3 length is 16 residues.

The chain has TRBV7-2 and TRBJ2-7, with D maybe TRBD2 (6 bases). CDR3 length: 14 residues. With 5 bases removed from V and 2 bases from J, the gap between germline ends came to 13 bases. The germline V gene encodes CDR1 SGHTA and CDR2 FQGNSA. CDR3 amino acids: CASSPGLQTYEQYF. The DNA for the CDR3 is TGTGCCAGCAGCCCGGGACTCCAGACCTACGAGCAGTACTTC.

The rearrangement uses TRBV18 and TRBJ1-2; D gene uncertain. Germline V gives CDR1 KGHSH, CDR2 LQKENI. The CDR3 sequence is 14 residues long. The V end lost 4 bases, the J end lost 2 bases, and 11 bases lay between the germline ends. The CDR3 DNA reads TGTGCCAGCTCACAACGTGGGTCGAACTATGGCTACACCTTC. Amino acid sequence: CASSQRGSNYGYTF.

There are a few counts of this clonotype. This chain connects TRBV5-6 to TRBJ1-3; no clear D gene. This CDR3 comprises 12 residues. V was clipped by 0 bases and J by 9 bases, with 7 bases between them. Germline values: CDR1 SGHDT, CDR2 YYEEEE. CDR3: CASSLGPGTIYF. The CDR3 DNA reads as TGTGCCAGCAGCTTGGGGCCGGGCACCATATATTTT.

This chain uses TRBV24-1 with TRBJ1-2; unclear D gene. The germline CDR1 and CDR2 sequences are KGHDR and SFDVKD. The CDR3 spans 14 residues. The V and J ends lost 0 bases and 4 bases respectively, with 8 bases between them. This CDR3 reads CATSDLRVGYGYTF. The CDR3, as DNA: TGTGCCACCAGTGATTTGCGGGTAGGCTATGGCTACACCTTC.

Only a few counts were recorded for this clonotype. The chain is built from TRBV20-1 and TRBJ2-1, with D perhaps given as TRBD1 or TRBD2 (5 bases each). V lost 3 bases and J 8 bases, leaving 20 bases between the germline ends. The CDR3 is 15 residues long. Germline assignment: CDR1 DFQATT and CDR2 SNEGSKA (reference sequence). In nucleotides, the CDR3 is TGCAGTGCTAGTTTGGGGCTAGCTGTATGGGATGAGCAGTTCTTC. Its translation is CSASLGLAVWDEQFF.

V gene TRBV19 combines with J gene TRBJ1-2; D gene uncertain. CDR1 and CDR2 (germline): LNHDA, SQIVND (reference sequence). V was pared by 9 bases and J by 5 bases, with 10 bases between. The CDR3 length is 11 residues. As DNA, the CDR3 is TGTGCCAGCCAACACCAATATGGCTACACCTTC. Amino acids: CASQHQYGYTF.

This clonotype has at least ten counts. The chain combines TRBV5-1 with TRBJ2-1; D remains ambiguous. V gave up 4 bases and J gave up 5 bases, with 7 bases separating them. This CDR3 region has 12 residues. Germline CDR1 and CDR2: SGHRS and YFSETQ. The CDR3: CASSRTNNEQFF. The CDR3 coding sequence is TGCGCCAGCAGCCGTACTAACAATGAGCAGTTCTTC.

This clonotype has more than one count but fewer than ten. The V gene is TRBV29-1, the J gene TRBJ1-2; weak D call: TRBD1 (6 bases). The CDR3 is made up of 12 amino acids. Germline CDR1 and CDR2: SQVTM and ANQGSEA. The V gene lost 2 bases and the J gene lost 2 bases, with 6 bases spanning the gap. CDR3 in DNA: TGCAGCGTTGAACAGGGGAACTATGGCTACACCTTC. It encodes CSVEQGNYGYTF.